The 28 T cell receptor beta chains below were found in one sample sequenced in a study of T cell responses to AZD1222 COVID-19 vaccine. This table comes from immunoSEQ multiplex PCR, and its TCRdb copy is limited to in-frame clones, with some not included. The sample lists 60,000 to 80,000 clones, 80% to 90% occurring once. This material consisted of peripheral blood, taken on day 0 of AZD1222 vaccination. The receptors originated from an adult in good health.

This clone showed up just once. The chain has TRBV5-1 and TRBJ2-2; 9 bases map to TRBD2. The CDR3 has 16 amino acids. Germline trimming cut 5 bases from V and 3 bases from J; bases unmatched to any gene: 8. CDR1 and CDR2 (germline): SGHRS, YFSETQ. The CDR3 DNA sequence: TGCGCCAGCAGAATGTTAGCGGGGGTGGACACCGGGGAGCTGTTTTTT. Protein sequence: CASRMLAGVDTGELFF.

Only one count was recorded for this clone. This chain joins TRBV5-6 and TRBJ1-3; unclear D gene. The length of the CDR3 is 14 residues. V lost 3 bases and J 7 bases, leaving 14 bases between the germline ends. CDR1 and CDR2 from the germline V gene are SGHDT and YYEEEE. CDR3 DNA: TGTGCCAGCAGCTCTGTGGCCCTGAGGAACACCATATATTTT. It codes for CASSSVALRNTIYF.

This rearrangement joins TRBV24-1 to TRBJ2-3; D tentatively fits TRBD1 or TRBD2 (6 bases each). Germline values: CDR1 KGHDR, CDR2 SFDVKD. The CDR3 is made up of 17 amino acids. The V and J ends lost 3 bases and 3 bases respectively, with 18 bases between them. CDR3 in amino acids: CATSDAGQPARTDTQYF. CDR3 coding DNA: TGTGCCACCAGTGATGCGGGACAACCGGCGAGGACAGATACGCAGTATTTT.

This rearrangement joins TRBV5-1 to TRBJ1-1, with D unresolved. Looked up from germline, CDR1 is SGHRS and CDR2 is YFSETQ. The CDR3 totals 15 residues. V shed 4 bases and J shed 2 bases, with 15 bases lying between them. The CDR3 spells CASSIGRTPNTEAFF. The CDR3 nucleotides read TGCGCCAGCAGCATAGGACGGACCCCCAACACTGAAGCTTTCTTT. Combining the CDR3 with reference TRBV5-1 and TRBJ1-1 gives the whole variable domain KAGVTQTPRYLIKTRGQQVTLSCSPISGHRSVSWYQQTPGQGLQFLFEYFSETQRNKGNFPGRFSGRQFSNSRSEMNVSTLELGDSALYLCASSIGRTPNTEAFFGQGTRLTVV.

The chain has TRBV11-2 and TRBJ2-1; D is possibly TRBD1 or TRBD2 (5 bases each). CDR1 and CDR2 from the germline V gene are SGHAT and FQNNGV. V shed 2 bases and J shed 1 base, with 15 bases lying between them. The CDR3 loop spans 17 amino acids. CDR3 in amino acids: CASSLRLRDASYNEQFF. In DNA form, the CDR3 reads TGTGCCAGCAGCTTACGACTCCGGGACGCGTCCTACAATGAGCAGTTCTTC.

The rearrangement links TRBV6-4 to TRBJ2-3, with 9 bases lining up with TRBD2. J lost 1 base, V lost 3 bases, and 2 bases had no gene match. Germline-derived CDR1 and CDR2 are MRHNA and SNTAGT. The length of the CDR3 is 15 residues. In DNA form, the CDR3 reads TGTGCCAGCAGTGATATAGCGGGGGGCACAGATACGCAGTATTTT. This encodes CASSDIAGGTDTQYF.

V and J are TRBV5-4 and TRBJ1-1, with 7 nucleotides matching TRBD1. CDR1 is SGHNT, CDR2 YYREEE, per germline (reference sequence). The trim removed 3 bases at V and 1 base at J, leaving 6 bases unmatched. The CDR3 has 15 amino acids. In DNA, the CDR3 is TGTGCCAGCAGCTCGAACAGGGGCCCGAACACTGAAGCTTTCTTT. Protein sequence: CASSSNRGPNTEAFF.

The chain links TRBV6-5 to TRBJ1-6; D is undetermined. The CDR3 runs 16 residues. Looked up from germline, CDR1 is MNHEY and CDR2 is SVGAGI. V lost 2 bases and J lost 7, with 15 bases in between. The DNA of the CDR3 is TGTGCCAGCAGTTACATCGGAGAAGGACGGAATTCACCCCTCCACTTT. Translating it yields CASSYIGEGRNSPLHF.

The chain carries TRBV3-1 (or the pseudogene TRBV3-2) and TRBJ1-3; 8 bases map to TRBD1. The CDR3 runs to 15 residues. The V gene end was trimmed by 7 bases and the J gene end by 0 bases; junction bases not matched to a gene: 5. The germline CDR1 and CDR2 sequences are LGHDT and YNNKEL (reference sequence). The CDR3 DNA reads TGTGCCAGCACCGACAGGGGCTACTCTGGAAACACCATATATTTT. It is translated as CASTDRGYSGNTIYF.

The chain recombines TRBV6-1 with TRBJ2-7; TRBD1 matches 9 bases. The CDR3 is 15 residues long. After removal of 0 bases from V and 3 bases from J, the junction contained 3 bases not matched to a gene. Germline CDR1 reads MNHNS; CDR2 reads SASEGT. CDR3 protein: CASSEARTGVYEQYF. The CDR3 bases are TGTGCCAGCAGTGAAGCCCGGACAGGGGTCTACGAGCAGTACTTC.

V and J are TRBV11-2 and TRBJ1-1; D is uncertain. Trimming took off 0 bases at V and 3 bases at J, with 11 bases between the two ends. CDR1 and CDR2 (germline): SGHAT, FQNNGV. This CDR3 region has 15 residues. CDR3 sequence reads: CASSLDGFVDTEAFF. The CDR3 bases are TGTGCCAGCAGCTTAGACGGGTTCGTGGACACTGAAGCTTTCTTT.

This chain joins TRBV5-8 and TRBJ2-7; 7 bases match TRBD1. The CDR3 has 14 residues. The junction had 5 bases not matched to a gene; V was cut back by 5 bases and J by 0 bases. Germline CDR1 and CDR2: SGHTS and YDEGEE. CDR3 protein: CASRSTGSSYEQYF. The CDR3 DNA reads TGTGCCAGCAGGTCGACAGGGAGCTCCTACGAGCAGTACTTC. The whole variable domain, filled in from reference TRBV5-8 and TRBJ2-7, reads EAGVTQSPTHLIKTRGQQATLRCSPISGHTSVYWYQQALGLGLQFLLWYDEGEERNRGNFPPRFSGRQFPNYSSELNVNALELEDSALYLCASRSTGSSYEQYFGPGTRLTVT.

This clone was found once. V and J are TRBV27 and TRBJ1-6, with D perhaps TRBD1 (6 bases). The CDR3 totals 15 residues. V shed 6 bases and J shed 9 bases, with 18 bases lying between them. From germline, CDR1 is MNHEY and CDR2 SMNVEV (reference sequence). CDR3 in DNA: TGTGCCAGCAGCTACGAAGGGGGGCGCTTTTCACCCCTCCACTTT. Amino acid sequence: CASSYEGGRFSPLHF.

This rearrangement joins TRBV6-5 to TRBJ1-5, with 8 bases aligning to TRBD1. The junction had 8 bases not matched to a gene; V was cut back by 6 bases and J by 7 bases. CDR3 size: 14 residues. Germline CDR1 reads MNHEY; CDR2 reads SVGAGI. The CDR3 spells CASRRQGRGQPQHF. CDR3 coding DNA: TGTGCCAGCAGACGACAGGGGAGAGGCCAGCCCCAGCATTTT.

The rearrangement joins TRBV7-9 to TRBJ1-4; 10 bases are shared with TRBD1. The V segment lost 6 bases and the J segment 6 bases; nucleotides outside the gene matches: 4. This CDR3 region has 14 residues. The V gene's germline CDR1 is SEHNR and CDR2 FQNEAQ (reference sequence). The CDR3 reads CASSQDRGHEKLFF. CDR3 sequence (DNA): TGTGCCAGCAGTCAAGACAGGGGGCATGAAAAACTGTTTTTT.

This sequence joins TRBV6-5 and TRBJ2-2, with 9 nucleotides matching TRBD1. The CDR3 extends over 16 amino acids. Per the germline V gene, CDR1 is MNHEY and CDR2 is SVGAGI. The ends lost 2 bases at V and 2 bases at J; junction bases unmatched: 3. For the CDR3, the DNA is TGTGCCAGCAGTTACGGGACAGGGCTAAACACCGGGGAGCTGTTTTTT. Translation gives CASSYGTGLNTGELFF.

The CDR3 DNA is TGTGCCAGCAGTTTATCGATGAGCGGGGGGCCCTACAATGAGCAGTTCTTC. It is translated as CASSLSMSGGPYNEQFF. This rearrangement joins TRBV27 to TRBJ2-1; 9 positions match TRBD2. The length of the CDR3 is 17 residues. Per germline, CDR1 MNHEY and CDR2 SMNVEV (reference sequence). J was trimmed by 2 bases and V by 0 bases; bases with no gene match: 5.

This sequence joins TRBV2 and TRBJ1-4; 7 bases match TRBD1. Germline lookup yields CDR1 SNHLY and CDR2 FYNNEI. The trim removed 2 bases at V and 10 bases at J, leaving 10 bases unmatched. CDR3 length: 15 amino acids. CDR3 in amino acids: CASSERGRRAVKLFF. The CDR3, as DNA: TGTGCCAGCAGTGAAAGGGGGCGTCGGGCCGTAAAACTGTTTTTT.

CDR3 amino acids: CASTWTYNEQFF. CDR3 DNA sequence: TGTGCCAGCACCTGGACGTACAATGAGCAGTTCTTC. This chain connects TRBV12-3 or TRBV12-4 to TRBJ2-1; D call uncertain. The ends were cut back, 7 bases at V and 4 bases at J, with 8 bases in the middle. The CDR3 consists of 12 residues.

The rearrangement joins TRBV2 to TRBJ1-2, with D tentatively TRBD1 (6 bases). Looked up from germline, CDR1 is SNHLY and CDR2 is FYNNEI. V lost 2 bases and J lost 4, with 8 bases in between. The CDR3 is 13 residues long. CDR3 residues: CASSEMGAYGYTF. The CDR3 DNA is TGTGCCAGCAGTGAAATGGGGGCCTATGGCTACACCTTC.

The chain has TRBV20-1 and TRBJ1-1; D is unclear. CDR1 and CDR2 (germline): DFQATT, SNEGSKA (reference sequence). The CDR3 is made up of 11 amino acids. Between the trimmed V and J ends, which lost 4 bases and 3 bases, there was a span of 6 bases. CDR3: CSATVYTEAFF. The DNA for the CDR3 is TGCAGTGCTACAGTTTACACTGAAGCTTTCTTT.

V usage is TRBV27 and J usage is TRBJ2-5; TRBD1 aligns across 7 bases. Germline CDR1 MNHEY, CDR2 SMNVEV (reference sequence). This CDR3 region has 15 residues. J was trimmed by 1 base and V by 4 bases; bases with no gene match: 6. Here the CDR3 reads CASSWDSRPQETQYF. CDR3 coding DNA: TGTGCCAGCAGTTGGGACAGCCGGCCCCAAGAGACCCAGTACTTC.

The chain recombines TRBV3-1 (or the pseudogene TRBV3-2) with TRBJ2-3; 8 bases agree with TRBD1. The V and J ends lost 2 bases and 7 bases, in that order; junction bases with no gene match: 8. The CDR3 length is 15 residues. Germline V lookup: CDR1 LGHDT, CDR2 YNNKEL (reference sequence). The CDR3, as DNA: TGTGCCAGCAGCCAACAAACAGGGGGGTTATATACGCAGTATTTT. Its translation is CASSQQTGGLYTQYF.

The V gene is TRBV12-5, the J gene TRBJ1-1; no firm D call. Trimming shortened V by 6 bases and J by 1 base, and 15 bases separated the two germline ends. The CDR3 has 15 amino acids. The germline CDR1 and CDR2 sequences are LGHNT and FRNRAP. The DNA for the CDR3 is TGTGCTAGTGGCCCCTCCCGGGTAAGGAACACTGAAGCTTTCTTT. It specifies CASGPSRVRNTEAFF.

The V call is TRBV3-1 (or the pseudogene TRBV3-2), the J call TRBJ2-7; no clear D gene. In germline, CDR1 is LGHDT, CDR2 YNNKEL (reference sequence). Between the trimmed V and J ends, which lost 4 bases and 12 bases, there was a span of 19 bases. CDR3 length: 13 residues. The CDR3 spells CASSPAVSSPLYF. CDR3 DNA sequence: TGTGCCAGCAGCCCGGCGGTTAGCTCCCCCCTGTACTTC.

The CDR3 loop is CASSLGGVEETQYF. CDR3 nucleotides: TGTGCCAGCAGCTTAGGTGGAGTGGAGGAGACCCAGTACTTC. The chain has TRBV7-9 and TRBJ2-5; no definite D call. Germline V gene sequence: CDR1 SEHNR, CDR2 FQNEAQ (reference sequence). The V end lost 1 base, the J end lost 5 bases, and 11 bases lay between the germline ends. The CDR3 loop spans 14 amino acids.

The rearrangement joins TRBV7-8 to TRBJ1-2; no reliable D call. V lost 0 bases and J lost 7, with 12 bases in between. The germline gives CDR1 SGHVS, CDR2 FQNEAQ. The CDR3 is made up of 14 amino acids. CDR3 coding DNA: TGTGCCAGCAGCTTAGCAGGTGGGGTTGGTGGCTACACCTTC. Amino acid sequence: CASSLAGGVGGYTF.

This chain uses TRBV29-1 with TRBJ2-3, with TRBD2 matching over 8 bases. The V gene's germline CDR1 is SQVTM and CDR2 ANQGSEA. Trimming took 1 base from V and 1 from J; bases not matched to a gene: 7. The CDR3 extends over 16 amino acids. CDR3 loop: CSVEAGGALRTDTQYF. In nucleotides, the CDR3 is TGCAGCGTTGAAGCCGGGGGGGCCCTACGCACAGATACGCAGTATTTT.